What follows are 23 T cell receptor beta chains derived from one specimen sequenced in a study of CD8 T cells in Susac syndrome. RNA was extracted with the RNeasy kit, and a quantity of 0.5 to 1 ug was reverse transcribed using random hexamers. Via MiXCR, TCRdb re-called the immunoSEQ multiplex PCR reads, giving one row per CDR3 protein. The top ten hold more than 0.095% of the sample, which has around 190,000 distinct CDR3 sequences, around 94% seen once. Source material: CD4+ T cells from PBMCs. The receptors were gathered from a human donor with Susac syndrome.

CDR3 residues: CASSKTPEQYF. CDR3 coding DNA: TGTGCCAGCAGTAAGACCCCCGAGCAGTACTTC. The chain joins TRBV12-3 or TRBV12-4 to TRBJ2-7, with D unresolved. This CDR3 is 11 amino acids long. V was trimmed by 5 bases and J by 6 bases, leaving 8 bases between them.

The genes are TRBV20-1 and TRBJ1-2, with D perhaps matching TRBD1 (5 bases). The V end lost 5 bases, the J end lost 0 bases, and 7 bases lay between the germline ends. The CDR3 covers 12 residues. From germline, CDR1 is DFQATT and CDR2 SNEGSKA (reference sequence). The CDR3 sequence is CSAWDPNYGYTF. In nucleotides, the CDR3 is TGCAGTGCTTGGGACCCTAACTATGGCTACACCTTC.

This clonotype was detected once. This chain joins TRBV7-9 and TRBJ1-3, with no clear D. Germline CDR1 and CDR2: SEHNR and FQNEAQ (reference sequence). The V end was cut by 3 bases, the J end by 4 bases, with 4 bases between. The CDR3 sequence is 12 residues long. For the CDR3, the DNA is TGTGCCAGCAGCTTCCAGGGAAACACCATATATTTT. Protein product: CASSFQGNTIYF. Together with reference TRBV7-9 and TRBJ1-3, the CDR3 gives the full variable domain: DTGVSQNPRHKITKRGQNVTFRCDPISEHNRLYWYRQTLGQGPEFLTYFQNEAQLEKSRLLSDRFSAERPKGSFSTLEIQRTEQGDSAMYLCASSFQGNTIYFGEGSWLTVV.

The CDR3 DNA is TGCAGCGTTGAAGAGGACATAAGGGAGACCCAGTACTTC. Translation: CSVEEDIRETQYF. The chain links TRBV29-1 to TRBJ2-5; TRBD1 is a possible D gene (5 bases). V was cut by 0 bases and J by 5 bases, with 10 bases left in between. CDR1 SQVTM and CDR2 ANQGSEA come from the germline V gene. The CDR3 runs 13 residues. The full variable domain, completed using reference TRBV29-1 and TRBJ2-5, is SAVISQKPSRDICQRGTSLTIQCQVDSQVTMMFWYRQQPGQSLTLIATANQGSEATYESGFVIDKFPISRPNLTFSTLTVSNMSPEDSSIYLCSVEEDIRETQYFGPGTRLLVL.

CDR3 DNA sequence: TGTGCCAGCAGCCTGACTAGTGCCGCTAGCACAGATACGCAGTATTTT. Encoded protein: CASSLTSAASTDTQYF. The V gene is TRBV7-2, the J gene TRBJ2-3, with a possible D match to TRBD2 (6 bases). This CDR3 comprises 16 residues. CDR1 SGHTA and CDR2 FQGNSA come from the germline V gene. V lost 5 bases and J lost 0, with 15 bases in between.

This clonotype was picked up a small number of times. The rearrangement links TRBV2 to TRBJ1-5; D remains ambiguous. Germline V gene data show CDR1 as SNHLY and CDR2 as FYNNEI. Deletions cut 3 bases from V and 6 bases from J, with 6 bases between. CDR3 length: 12 amino acids. Here the CDR3 reads CASSESGQPQHF. In nucleotides, the CDR3 is TGTGCCAGCAGTGAGTCTGGTCAGCCCCAGCATTTT.

This chain joins TRBV15 and TRBJ2-5, with 8 bases that match TRBD1. The V gene end was trimmed by 3 bases and the J gene end by 3 bases; junction bases not matched to a gene: 9. Looked up from germline, CDR1 is LNHNV and CDR2 is YYDKDF (reference sequence). This CDR3 region has 16 residues. The CDR3 bases are TGTGCCACCAGCAGCACGGGCAGGGGGCCGGAAGAGACCCAGTACTTC. Translating it yields CATSSTGRGPEETQYF.

The V gene is TRBV3-1, the J gene TRBJ2-4, with D unclear. Germline CDR1 and CDR2: LGHDT and YNNKEL (reference sequence). This CDR3 is 14 amino acids long. V lost 4 bases and J lost 0, with 7 bases in between. CDR3 coding DNA: TGTGCCAGCAGCCCCACCATAGCCAAAAACATTCAGTACTTC. Its translation: CASSPTIAKNIQYF.

This chain uses TRBV18 with TRBJ1-2; D not resolved. Trimming cost V 3 bases and J 2 bases, with 7 bases left between them. Germline-derived CDR1 and CDR2 are KGHSH and LQKENI. CDR3 length: 13 residues. The CDR3 nucleotides are TGTGCCAGCTCACCGTCGGACAACTATGGCTACACCTTC. This encodes CASSPSDNYGYTF. The complete variable domain, with remaining parts taken from reference TRBV18 and TRBJ1-2, reads NAGVMQNPRHLVRRRGQEARLRCSPMKGHSHVYWYRQLPEEGLKFMVYLQKENIIDESGMPKERFSAEFPKEGPSILRIQQVVRGDSAAYFCASSPSDNYGYTFGSGTRLTVV.

The CDR3 region is CSARRTGGEDTEAFF. CDR3 nucleotides: TGCAGTGCTAGGAGGACAGGGGGCGAAGACACTGAAGCTTTCTTT. The rearrangement joins TRBV20-1 to TRBJ1-1; 11 bases are shared with TRBD1. After removal of 3 bases from V and 3 bases from J, the junction contained 6 bases not matched to a gene. Germline V gene lookup returns CDR1 DFQATT and CDR2 SNEGSKA (reference sequence). CDR3 length equals 15 residues.

The chain is built from TRBV20-1 and TRBJ2-6; maybe TRBD1 (5 bases). The CDR3 loop spans 14 amino acids. Germline assignment: CDR1 DFQATT and CDR2 SNEGSKA (reference sequence). Trimming left V 5 bases short and J 3 bases short, with 11 bases between. This chain's CDR3 is CSAEGVGGANVLTF. CDR3 coding DNA: TGCAGTGCTGAAGGGGTAGGTGGGGCCAACGTCCTGACTTTC.

The J gene is TRBJ2-1, the V gene TRBV20-1; D not certain. The CDR3 runs 11 residues. CDR1 and CDR2 from the germline V gene are DFQATT and SNEGSKA (reference sequence). Trimming removed 6 bases at V and 5 bases at J, with 8 bases between. CDR3 coding DNA: TGCAGTGCCTCCGGGCACAATGAGCAGTTCTTC. Amino acid sequence: CSASGHNEQFF.

The chain uses TRBV18 and TRBJ2-1, with a weak D call TRBD1 (6 bases). V lost 5 bases, J lost 9 bases, and 17 bases lay in between. Germline CDR1 is KGHSH and CDR2 is LQKENI. This CDR3 has 14 amino acids. The CDR3 is CASSATTGYGEQFF. The CDR3 bases are TGTGCCAGCTCAGCAACTACAGGGTACGGTGAGCAGTTCTTC.

The V call is TRBV30, the J call TRBJ1-2; TRBD1 matches at 12 bases. J gave up 7 bases and V 0 bases, and 6 bases lay outside the gene matches. The germline V gene encodes CDR1 GTSNPN and CDR2 SVGIG (reference sequence). The CDR3 runs 15 residues. The CDR3 spells CAWSVPGQGAVGYTF. The DNA for the CDR3 is TGTGCCTGGAGTGTCCCGGGACAGGGGGCTGTTGGCTACACCTTC.

This chain joins TRBV6-5 and TRBJ2-1; 8 bases are shared with TRBD1. Unmatched junction bases numbered 4, after V lost 5 bases and J lost 4 bases. The CDR3 sequence is 14 residues long. Looked up from germline, CDR1 is MNHEY and CDR2 is SVGAGI. The CDR3 DNA follows: TGTGCCAGCAGTACCGGGACAGGTTACAATGAGCAGTTCTTC. Its translation: CASSTGTGYNEQFF.

The chain couples TRBV20-1 to TRBJ1-5; TRBD1 matches 9 bases. Germline loops: CDR1 DFQATT, CDR2 SNEGSKA (reference sequence). The CDR3 is 15 residues long. Trimming took 3 bases from V and 5 from J; bases not matched to a gene: 8. CDR3 DNA: TGCAGTGCTAGGCCCGGGACAGGGTGGGATCAGCCCCAGCATTTT. This codes for CSARPGTGWDQPQHF.

This chain uses TRBV24-1 with TRBJ2-7; D uncertain. V lost 1 base and J lost 4, with 1 base in between. The germline gives CDR1 KGHDR, CDR2 SFDVKD. The CDR3 spans 11 residues. CDR3 amino acids: CATSDFYEQYF. In DNA, the CDR3 is TGTGCCACCAGTGATTTTTACGAGCAGTACTTC.

CDR3 DNA sequence: TGTGCCAGCAGTACCGGGACTAGCGGGCACAATGAGCAGTTCTTC. This sequence encodes CASSTGTSGHNEQFF. This sequence joins TRBV12-3 or TRBV12-4 and TRBJ2-1, with 12 bases lining up with TRBD2. The J segment lost 5 bases and the V segment lost 5 bases, leaving 4 bases of the junction unmatched. This CDR3 spans 15 amino acids.

V is TRBV7-9 and J is TRBJ2-1; no clear D gene. Germline V gene data show CDR1 as SEHNR and CDR2 as FQNEAQ (reference sequence). Trimming pared 3 bases from V and 9 bases from J, leaving 9 bases between. This CDR3 is 12 amino acids long. CDR3 amino acids: CASSLDTFEQFF. In DNA, the CDR3 is TGTGCCAGCAGCTTGGATACATTTGAGCAGTTCTTC.

The V and J genes are TRBV12-3 or TRBV12-4 and TRBJ2-3; D unclear. V was shortened by 3 bases and J by 5 bases, with 9 bases between the two germline ends. The CDR3 length is 13 residues. The CDR3 region is CASSFRAGDTQYF. The DNA for the CDR3 is TGTGCCAGCAGTTTTCGAGCTGGAGATACGCAGTATTTT.

The V and J genes are TRBV7-2 and TRBJ2-6; D remains unclear. The V gene lost 5 bases and the J gene lost 0 bases, with 8 bases spanning the gap. Germline V gives CDR1 SGHTA, CDR2 FQGNSA. This CDR3 contains 15 residues. CDR3 nucleotide sequence: TGTGCCAGCAGCCCACAGTACTCTGGGGCCAACGTCCTGACTTTC. Encoded protein: CASSPQYSGANVLTF.

The chain combines TRBV10-2 with TRBJ1-5; 8 positions match TRBD1. Germline CDR1 and CDR2: WSHSY and SAAADI. The CDR3 is 16 residues long. With V trimmed by 4 bases and J by 1 base, 6 bases remained unmatched. For the CDR3, the DNA is TGCGCCAGCAGTGCTGGTTGGGACAGGAGCAATCAGCCCCAGCATTTT. This codes for CASSAGWDRSNQPQHF.

V and J are TRBV3-1 and TRBJ1-3; D gene uncertain. Trimming pared 6 bases from V and 7 bases from J, leaving 16 bases between. The CDR3 has 14 amino acids. The germline CDR1 and CDR2 sequences are LGHDT and YNNKEL (reference sequence). The CDR3 region is CASSQSGIRNTIYF. CDR3 bases: TGTGCCAGCAGTCAAAGTGGTATTAGGAACACCATATATTTT.